The T cell receptor (beta chain) under discussion was sequenced for a study of T cells in Graves' hyperthyroidism and ophthalmopathy. Amplification targeted TCR beta CDR3 regions from RNA transcripts. The HTBI primer set drove a first-round RT-PCR of the TCR CDR3. TCRdb redid the calling of the multiplex PCR reads with MiXCR, one entry per CDR3 protein. This sample has around 400,000 distinct CDR3 sequences; 15% to 19% occur once, and the top ten carry approximately 30%. Progressors' blood was drawn at hyperthyroidism diagnosis, before ophthalmopathy symptoms. Germline loops: CDR1 LNHNV, CDR2 YYDKDF (reference sequence). V lost 1 base to trimming and J lost 6 bases; unmatched junction nucleotides: 6. CDR3 length: 15 residues.

The sample taken for sequencing was blood. The clonotype was recovered from a woman in her late teens or twenties with Graves' hyperthyroidism that later progressed to Graves' ophthalmopathy. This sequence joins TRBV15 and TRBJ2-3; TRBD2 aligns across 8 bases. CDR3 protein: CATSRAASGSDTQYF. For the CDR3, the DNA is TGTGCCACCAGCAGAGCAGCCAGCGGGAGCGATACGCAGTATTTT.